The 16 T cell receptor beta chains presented below share a single source sample, sequenced in a study of cytomegalovirus exposure and HLA in healthy donors. Amplification used 60 Vbeta primers and 13 Jbeta primers. Clones were read by immunoSEQ multiplex PCR, and TCRdb kept only the in-frame ones, dropping some. The profile shows roughly 100,000 clones, around 66% of them singletons. Material: PBMCs. The source is a woman aged 45 to 65 in good health and CMV-seronegative.

V usage is TRBV28 and J usage is TRBJ1-5; D call uncertain. This CDR3 is built from 14 residues. Trimming pared 10 bases from V and 2 bases from J, leaving 15 bases between. CDR1 and CDR2 (germline): MDHEN, SYDVKM. In nucleotides, the CDR3 is TGTGCCACCTGTCCCCGGGTTGGCAATCAGCCCCAGCATTTT. Its translation is CATCPRVGNQPQHF.

This chain connects TRBV19 to TRBJ2-5; D is unresolved. This CDR3 is 12 amino acids long. Germline assignment: CDR1 LNHDA and CDR2 SQIVND (reference sequence). Trimming stripped 3 bases from V and 8 bases from J, with 10 bases between. CDR3: CASSIVRGTQYF. The CDR3 region has the DNA TGTGCCAGTAGTATCGTTCGTGGCACCCAGTACTTC.

V gene TRBV10-3 combines with J gene TRBJ2-7; the match to TRBD2 covers 7 bases. Trimming cost V 10 bases and J 4 bases; bases outside gene matches: 7. Germline V CDR1 and CDR2: ENHRY, SYGVKD. The CDR3 runs 12 residues. The CDR3 reads CATWEGQYEQYF. The CDR3 nucleotides are TGTGCCACCTGGGAGGGCCAGTACGAGCAGTACTTC.

This clone was seen just once. The rearrangement joins TRBV5-1 to TRBJ2-5; TRBD2 is a possible D gene (6 bases). Trimming cost V 2 bases and J 4 bases, with 21 bases left between them. Germline V gene lookup returns CDR1 SGHRS and CDR2 YFSETQ. The CDR3 has 17 residues. Written as DNA, the CDR3 is TGCGCCAGCAGCTTTAGCTCCGGACGCGGGATAGGAGAGACCCAGTACTTC. Amino acids: CASSFSSGRGIGETQYF.

Only a few counts were recorded for this clone. The chain recombines TRBV19 with TRBJ1-5; perhaps TRBD1 as D (6 bases). The CDR3 covers 16 residues. Between the trimmed V and J ends, which lost 4 bases and 4 bases, there was a span of 17 bases. Germline CDR1 is LNHDA and CDR2 is SQIVND (reference sequence). Here the CDR3 DNA reads TGTGCCAGTAGTAGCATACAGGGAGTCGAGAATCAGCCCCAGCATTTT. Translating it yields CASSSIQGVENQPQHF.

The gene calls are TRBV28 and TRBJ2-1, with D maybe TRBD1 (5 bases). The V end lost 5 bases, the J end lost 0 bases, and 14 bases lay between the germline ends. The germline V gene has CDR1 MDHEN and CDR2 SYDVKM. This CDR3 spans 16 amino acids. CDR3 nucleotides: TGTGCCAGCAGTGGACACTCGGCGGCCTCCTACAATGAGCAGTTCTTC. Residues: CASSGHSAASYNEQFF.

The chain carries TRBV27 and TRBJ2-2, with 7 bases aligning to TRBD2. CDR3 length: 16 residues. Germline loops: CDR1 MNHEY, CDR2 SMNVEV (reference sequence). Trimming cost V 1 base and J 1 base; bases outside gene matches: 3. Here the CDR3 DNA reads TGTGCCAGCAGTTTATGGGCGGGGGTGAACACCGGGGAGCTGTTTTTT. Its translation: CASSLWAGVNTGELFF.

The rearrangement uses TRBV2 and TRBJ1-2; possibly TRBD1 for D (5 bases). Germline CDR1 and CDR2: SNHLY and FYNNEI. V lost 6 bases and J lost 7, with 24 bases in between. This CDR3 contains 16 residues. The CDR3 loop is CASSARDSPGLGGYTF. In DNA form, the CDR3 reads TGTGCCAGCAGCGCGAGGGACTCTCCGGGACTGGGTGGCTACACCTTC.

V gene TRBV5-4 combines with J gene TRBJ2-7; 10 bases are a match to TRBD2. Trimming at V came to 4 bases and at J to 2 bases, leaving 3 bases not matched to a gene. Germline lookup yields CDR1 SGHNT and CDR2 YYREEE (reference sequence). The CDR3 extends over 14 amino acids. The CDR3 DNA reads as TGTGCCAGCAGCGGGGGGACTAGCGCCTACGAGCAGTACTTC. Amino acid sequence: CASSGGTSAYEQYF.

The chain has TRBV4-3 and TRBJ1-4; unclear D gene. Trimming removed 4 bases from V and 8 bases from J, with 17 bases in between. The CDR3 is made up of 15 amino acids. Germline CDR1 reads LGHNA; CDR2 reads YSLEER. CDR3: CASSPNLGREEKLFF. CDR3 sequence (DNA): TGCGCCAGCAGCCCCAACTTGGGGAGGGAGGAAAAACTGTTTTTT.

V is TRBV27 and J is TRBJ1-6; possibly TRBD1 for D (6 bases). This CDR3 is 17 amino acids long. CDR1 and CDR2 from the germline V gene are MNHEY and SMNVEV (reference sequence). The V end was cut by 6 bases, the J end by 7 bases, with 22 bases between. The CDR3 protein is CASSWGIRGAENSPLHF. The CDR3 nucleotides read TGTGCCAGCAGCTGGGGGATCAGGGGCGCAGAAAATTCACCCCTCCACTTT.

CDR3 sequence reads: CASRGGGETQYF. The CDR3 DNA sequence: TGTGCCAGTAGGGGGGGAGGGGAGACCCAGTACTTC. The rearrangement uses TRBV19 and TRBJ2-5; 7 bases are a match to TRBD2. CDR3 length: 12 residues. The trim removed 6 bases at V and 5 bases at J, leaving 3 bases unmatched. The germline gives CDR1 LNHDA, CDR2 SQIVND (reference sequence).

This clone came up a few times. V gene TRBV28 combines with J gene TRBJ2-7, with a possible D match to TRBD1 (6 bases). V lost 3 bases to trimming and J lost 3 bases, with 12 bases between them. Germline V lookup: CDR1 MDHEN, CDR2 SYDVKM. This CDR3 comprises 14 residues. CDR3 loop: CASSFGGGRYEQYF. The CDR3 DNA sequence: TGTGCCAGCAGTTTTGGTGGGGGCCGCTACGAGCAGTACTTC.

The rearrangement joins TRBV4-1 to TRBJ2-2; maybe TRBD1 (5 bases). This CDR3 is 18 amino acids long. Per germline, CDR1 MGHRA and CDR2 YSYEKL. With 0 bases removed from V and 1 base from J, the gap between germline ends came to 15 bases. CDR3 nucleotides: TGCGCCAGCAGCCAAGATTTCAAAGGGGCAGGGAACACCGGGGAGCTGTTTTTT. The encoded protein is CASSQDFKGAGNTGELFF.

Comment on this clone: The sample carries other DNA sequences with the same CDR3. The rearrangement joins TRBV10-3 to TRBJ1-1, with 8 bases aligning to TRBD1. The J segment lost 1 base and the V segment lost 8 bases, leaving 9 bases of the junction unmatched. Germline V gene sequence: CDR1 ENHRY, CDR2 SYGVKD. The CDR3 loop spans 15 amino acids. DNA of the CDR3: TGTGCCATCCGGACAGGGCAGACCTCGAACACTGAAGCTTTCTTT. Translating gives CAIRTGQTSNTEAFF.

This chain uses TRBV4-1 with TRBJ2-3; unclear D gene. CDR1 is MGHRA and CDR2 is YSYEKL in the germline V gene. CDR3 length equals 16 residues. Between the trimmed V and J ends, which lost 2 bases and 0 bases, there was a span of 12 bases. The CDR3 sequence: CASSQPPLESTDTQYF. In DNA, the CDR3 is TGCGCCAGCAGCCAACCCCCCCTGGAGAGCACAGATACGCAGTATTTT.